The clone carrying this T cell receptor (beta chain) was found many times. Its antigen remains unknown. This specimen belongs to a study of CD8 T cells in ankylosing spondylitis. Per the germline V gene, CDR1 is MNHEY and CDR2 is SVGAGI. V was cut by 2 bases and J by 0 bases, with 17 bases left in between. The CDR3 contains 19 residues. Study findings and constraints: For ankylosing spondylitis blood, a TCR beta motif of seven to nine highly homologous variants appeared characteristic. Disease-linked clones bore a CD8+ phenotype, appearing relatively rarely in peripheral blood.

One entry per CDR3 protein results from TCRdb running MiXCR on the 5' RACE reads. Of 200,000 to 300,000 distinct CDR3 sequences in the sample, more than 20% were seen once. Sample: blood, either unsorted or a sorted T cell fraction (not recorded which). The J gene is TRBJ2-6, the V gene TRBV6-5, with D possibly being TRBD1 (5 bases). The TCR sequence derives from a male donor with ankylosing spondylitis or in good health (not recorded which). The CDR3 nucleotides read TGTGCCAGCAGTTACGCCAGGGTAGTCCTAAACTCTGGGGCCAACGTCCTGACTTTC. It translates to CASSYARVVLNSGANVLTF.